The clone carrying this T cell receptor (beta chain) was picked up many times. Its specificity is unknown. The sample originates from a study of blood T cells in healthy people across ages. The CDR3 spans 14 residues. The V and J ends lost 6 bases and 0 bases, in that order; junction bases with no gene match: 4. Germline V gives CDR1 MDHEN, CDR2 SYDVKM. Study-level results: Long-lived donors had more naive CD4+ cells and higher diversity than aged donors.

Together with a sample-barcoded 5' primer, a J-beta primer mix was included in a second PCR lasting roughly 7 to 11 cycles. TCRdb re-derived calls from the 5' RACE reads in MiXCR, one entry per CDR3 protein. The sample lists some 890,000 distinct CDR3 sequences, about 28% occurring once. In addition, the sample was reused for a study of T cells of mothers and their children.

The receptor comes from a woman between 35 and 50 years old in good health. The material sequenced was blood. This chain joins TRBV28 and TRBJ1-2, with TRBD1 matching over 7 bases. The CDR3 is CASRTGTANYGYTF. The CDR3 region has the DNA TGTGCCAGCAGAACCGGGACAGCTAACTATGGCTACACCTTC.